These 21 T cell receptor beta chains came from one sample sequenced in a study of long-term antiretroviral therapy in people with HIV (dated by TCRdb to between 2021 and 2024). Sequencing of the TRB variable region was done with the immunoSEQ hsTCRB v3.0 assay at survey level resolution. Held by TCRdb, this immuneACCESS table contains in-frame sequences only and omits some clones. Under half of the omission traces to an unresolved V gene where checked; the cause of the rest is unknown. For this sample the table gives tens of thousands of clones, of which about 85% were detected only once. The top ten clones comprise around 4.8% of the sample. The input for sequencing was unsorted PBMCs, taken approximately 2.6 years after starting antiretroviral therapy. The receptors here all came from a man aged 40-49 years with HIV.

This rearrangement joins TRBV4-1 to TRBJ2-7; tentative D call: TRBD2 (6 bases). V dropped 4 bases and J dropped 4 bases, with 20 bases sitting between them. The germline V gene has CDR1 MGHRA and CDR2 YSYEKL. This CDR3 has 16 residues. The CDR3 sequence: CASSPIPTGLPYEQYF. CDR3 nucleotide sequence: TGCGCCAGCAGCCCGATTCCCACGGGACTTCCTTACGAGCAGTACTTC.

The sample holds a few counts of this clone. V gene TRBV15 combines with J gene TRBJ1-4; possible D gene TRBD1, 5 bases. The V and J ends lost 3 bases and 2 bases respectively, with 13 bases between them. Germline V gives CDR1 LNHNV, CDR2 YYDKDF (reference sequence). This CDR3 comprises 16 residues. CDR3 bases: TGTGCCACCAGCAGGGGACCGATGGGGACTAATGAAAAACTGTTTTTT. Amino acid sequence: CATSRGPMGTNEKLFF.

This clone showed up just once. The CDR3, as DNA: TGCGCCAGCAATGGGGGGGGGCCTTTTACTGATACGCAGTATTTT. Its translation: CASNGGGPFTDTQYF. The chain joins TRBV10-1 to TRBJ2-3; possible D gene TRBD2, 7 bases. The CDR3 length is 15 residues. V was cut by 7 bases and J by 6 bases, with 20 bases left in between. Germline assignment: CDR1 WNHNN and CDR2 SYGVQD (reference sequence).

The CDR3 bases are TGTGCCAGCAGCTTATACGGGGGCTCCTACGAGCAGTACTTC. It yields the protein CASSLYGGSYEQYF. This rearrangement joins TRBV7-3 to TRBJ2-7, with a tentative D call TRBD2 (6 bases). Germline values: CDR1 SGHTA, CDR2 FQGTGA. The CDR3 is made up of 14 amino acids. Trimming stripped 2 bases from V and 0 bases from J, with 8 bases between.

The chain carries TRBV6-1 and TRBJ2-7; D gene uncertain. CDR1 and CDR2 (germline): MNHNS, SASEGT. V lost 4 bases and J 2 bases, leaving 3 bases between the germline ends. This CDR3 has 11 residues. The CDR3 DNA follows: TGTGCCAGCAGTGCAACCTACGAGCAGTACTTC. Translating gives CASSATYEQYF.

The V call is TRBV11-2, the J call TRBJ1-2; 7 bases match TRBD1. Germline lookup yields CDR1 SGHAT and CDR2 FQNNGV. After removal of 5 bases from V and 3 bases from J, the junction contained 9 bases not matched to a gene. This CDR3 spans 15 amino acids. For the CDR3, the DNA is TGTGCCAGCAGCCGTACGGGACAGCTAGACTATGGCTACACCTTC. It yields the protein CASSRTGQLDYGYTF.

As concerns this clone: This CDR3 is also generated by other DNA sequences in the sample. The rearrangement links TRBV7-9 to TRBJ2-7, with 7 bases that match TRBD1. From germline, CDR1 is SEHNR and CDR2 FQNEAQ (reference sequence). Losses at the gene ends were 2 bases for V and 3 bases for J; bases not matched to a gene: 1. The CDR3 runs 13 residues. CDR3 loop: CASSLPGGYEQYF. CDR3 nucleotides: TGTGCCAGCAGCTTACCAGGGGGCTACGAGCAGTACTTC.

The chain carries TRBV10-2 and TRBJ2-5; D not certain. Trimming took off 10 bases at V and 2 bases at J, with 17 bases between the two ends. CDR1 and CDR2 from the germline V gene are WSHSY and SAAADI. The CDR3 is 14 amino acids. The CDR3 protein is CAIRRAGGQETQYF. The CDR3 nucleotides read TGCGCCATTCGCCGGGCTGGCGGTCAAGAGACCCAGTACTTC.

The CDR3 reads CASSQDIGRTKDQPQHF. CDR3 DNA: TGCGCCAGCAGCCAAGATATCGGCCGGACGAAAGATCAGCCCCAGCATTTT. The chain recombines TRBV4-3 with TRBJ1-5; D is unresolved. V was clipped by 0 bases and J by 5 bases, with 17 bases between them. CDR1 LGHNA and CDR2 YSLEER come from the germline V gene. The CDR3 runs to 17 residues.

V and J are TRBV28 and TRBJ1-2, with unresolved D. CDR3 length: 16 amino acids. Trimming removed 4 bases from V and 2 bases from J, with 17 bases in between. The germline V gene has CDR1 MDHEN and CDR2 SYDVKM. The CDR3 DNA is TGTGCCAGCAGTTCCCCCTTCGCCAAATTCAACTATGGCTACACCTTC. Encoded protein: CASSSPFAKFNYGYTF.

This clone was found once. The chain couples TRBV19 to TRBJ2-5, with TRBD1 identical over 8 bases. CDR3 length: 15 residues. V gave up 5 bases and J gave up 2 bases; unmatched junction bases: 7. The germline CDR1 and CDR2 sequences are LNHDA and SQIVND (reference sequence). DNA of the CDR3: TGTGCCAGTAGTGCATCAGGGGGCGAACAAGAGACCCAGTACTTC. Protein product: CASSASGGEQETQYF.

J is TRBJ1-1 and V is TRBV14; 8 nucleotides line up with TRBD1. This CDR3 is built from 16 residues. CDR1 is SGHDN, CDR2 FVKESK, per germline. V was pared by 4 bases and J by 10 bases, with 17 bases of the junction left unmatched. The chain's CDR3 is CASSRGTRGRGIGAFF. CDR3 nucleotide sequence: TGTGCCAGCAGCCGAGGTACCAGGGGGCGCGGGATCGGAGCTTTCTTT. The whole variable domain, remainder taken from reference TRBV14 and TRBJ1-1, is EAGVTQFPSHSVIEKGQTVTLRCDPISGHDNLYWYRRVMGKEIKFLLHFVKESKQDESGMPNNRFLAERTGGTYSTLKVQPAELEDSGVYFCASSRGTRGRGIGAFFGQGTRLTVV.

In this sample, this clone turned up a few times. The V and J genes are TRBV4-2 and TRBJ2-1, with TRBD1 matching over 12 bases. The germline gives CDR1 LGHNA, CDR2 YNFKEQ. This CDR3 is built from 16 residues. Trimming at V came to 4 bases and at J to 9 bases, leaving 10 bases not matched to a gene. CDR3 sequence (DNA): TGTGCCAGCAGCCCCCGGGACAGGGGGCGGTCTAGTGAGCAGTTCTTC. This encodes CASSPRDRGRSSEQFF.

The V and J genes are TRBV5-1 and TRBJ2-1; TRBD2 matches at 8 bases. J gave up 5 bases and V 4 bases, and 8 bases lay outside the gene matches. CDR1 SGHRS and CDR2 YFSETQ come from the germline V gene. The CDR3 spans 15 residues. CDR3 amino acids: CASSLTSVKNNEQFF. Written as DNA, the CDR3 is TGCGCCAGCAGCCTGACTAGCGTGAAAAACAATGAGCAGTTCTTC.

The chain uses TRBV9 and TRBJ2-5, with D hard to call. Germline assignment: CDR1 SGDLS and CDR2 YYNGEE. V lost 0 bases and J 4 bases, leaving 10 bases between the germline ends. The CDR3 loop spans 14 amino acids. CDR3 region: CASSVVVRPETQYF. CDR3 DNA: TGTGCCAGCAGCGTAGTAGTCCGACCAGAGACCCAGTACTTC.

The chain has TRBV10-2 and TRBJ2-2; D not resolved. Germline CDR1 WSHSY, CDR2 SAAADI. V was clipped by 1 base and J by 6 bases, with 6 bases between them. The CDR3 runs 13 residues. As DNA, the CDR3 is TGCGCCAGCAGTGAGTACCCATCCGGGGAGCTGTTTTTT. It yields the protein CASSEYPSGELFF.

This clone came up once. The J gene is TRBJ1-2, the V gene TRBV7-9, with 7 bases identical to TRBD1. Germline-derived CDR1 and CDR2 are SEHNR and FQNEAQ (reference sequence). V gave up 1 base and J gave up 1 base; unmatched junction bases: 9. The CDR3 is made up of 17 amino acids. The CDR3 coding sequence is TGTGCCAGCAGCTTAGGGGTTGGACAGGACGTTAACTATGGCTACACCTTC. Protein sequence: CASSLGVGQDVNYGYTF.

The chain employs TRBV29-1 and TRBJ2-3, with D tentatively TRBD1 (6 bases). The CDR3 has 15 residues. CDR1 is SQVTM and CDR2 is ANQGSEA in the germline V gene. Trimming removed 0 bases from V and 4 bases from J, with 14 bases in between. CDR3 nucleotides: TGCAGCGTTGAAGATGGGACCTACAGGGCAGATACGCAGTATTTT. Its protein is CSVEDGTYRADTQYF.

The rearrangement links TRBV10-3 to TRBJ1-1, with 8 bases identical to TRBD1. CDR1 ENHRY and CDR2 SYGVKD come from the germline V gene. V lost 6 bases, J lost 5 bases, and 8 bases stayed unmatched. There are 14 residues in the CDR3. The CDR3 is CAIREDRGYTEAFF. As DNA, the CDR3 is TGTGCCATCAGGGAAGACAGGGGCTATACTGAAGCTTTCTTT.

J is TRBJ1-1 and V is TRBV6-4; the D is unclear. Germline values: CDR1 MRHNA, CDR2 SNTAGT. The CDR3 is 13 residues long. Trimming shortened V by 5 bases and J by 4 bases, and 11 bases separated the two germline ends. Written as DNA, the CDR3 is TGTGCCAGCAGTCCTTCATTGGGCACTGAAGCTTTCTTT. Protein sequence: CASSPSLGTEAFF.

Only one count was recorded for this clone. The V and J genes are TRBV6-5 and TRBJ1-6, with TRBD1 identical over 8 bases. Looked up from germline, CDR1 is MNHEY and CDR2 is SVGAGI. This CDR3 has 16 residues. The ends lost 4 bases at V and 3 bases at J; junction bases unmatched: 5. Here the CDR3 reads CASSSTGVGYNSPLHF. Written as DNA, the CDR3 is TGTGCCAGCAGTTCGACAGGGGTGGGCTATAATTCACCCCTCCACTTT.